One sample yielded the 22 T cell receptor beta chains listed below, sequenced in a study of blood T cell repertoires in COVID-19. Produced via immunoSEQ multiplex PCR; TCRdb's table is partial and in-frame only. The table lists some 250,000 clones, about 90% of them singletons, with less than 4.5% in the top ten. Sequenced input: PBMCs or T cells enriched from blood (not recorded which). These receptors all stem from a woman in her 30s with acute COVID-19.

This chain links TRBV6-1 with TRBJ2-1; perhaps TRBD1 as D (5 bases). The CDR3 contains 16 residues. The germline V gene encodes CDR1 MNHNS and CDR2 SASEGT. V gave up 0 bases and J gave up 3 bases, with 12 bases separating them. The CDR3 nucleotides read TGTGCCAGCAGTGAAGCGAAGAGCAGGGACTACAATGAGCAGTTCTTC. Translated: CASSEAKSRDYNEQFF.

The chain couples TRBV6-5 to TRBJ1-2; TRBD1 is a possible D gene (5 bases). Germline V gene lookup returns CDR1 MNHEY and CDR2 SVGAGI. This CDR3 is built from 12 residues. Trimming took off 5 bases at V and 7 bases at J, with 11 bases between the two ends. For the CDR3, the DNA is TGTGCCAGCAGTCAGCAGGGAGGTGGCTACACCTTC. This codes for CASSQQGGGYTF.

The rearrangement links TRBV7-9 to TRBJ1-4, with 10 bases aligning to TRBD1. There are 15 residues in the CDR3. The ends lost 5 bases at V and 4 bases at J; junction bases unmatched: 4. Germline values: CDR1 SEHNR, CDR2 FQNEAQ (reference sequence). Written as DNA, the CDR3 is TGTGCCAGCAGCCAGACAGGGGGCGGTAATGAAAAACTGTTTTTT. This codes for CASSQTGGGNEKLFF.

The table lists this clone with a count of one. The CDR3 DNA reads TGTGCCAGCAGCGCCGGGGACAGGGGGTATAATCAGCCCCAGCATTTT. Translating it yields CASSAGDRGYNQPQHF. The chain uses TRBV7-2 and TRBJ1-5; 11 nucleotides align to TRBD1. The CDR3 length is 16 residues. Germline lookup yields CDR1 SGHTA and CDR2 FQGNSA. V lost 5 bases and J lost 4; bases outside the gene matches: 7.

V and J are TRBV5-8 and TRBJ2-7, with D perhaps matching TRBD2 (6 bases). Germline V gene lookup returns CDR1 SGHTS and CDR2 YDEGEE. V lost 4 bases and J 0 bases, leaving 20 bases between the germline ends. The CDR3 runs 17 residues. CDR3 DNA sequence: TGTGCCAGCAGCACCCCGCCCCGGGACTGGAGCTCCTACGAGCAGTACTTC. Residues: CASSTPPRDWSSYEQYF. Full variable domain (outside the CDR3, taken from reference TRBV5-8 and TRBJ2-7): EAGVTQSPTHLIKTRGQQATLRCSPISGHTSVYWYQQALGLGLQFLLWYDEGEERNRGNFPPRFSGRQFPNYSSELNVNALELEDSALYLCASSTPPRDWSSYEQYFGPGTRLTVT.

The V and J genes are TRBV19 and TRBJ1-2; 7 bases are shared with TRBD1. The ends lost 3 bases at V and 3 bases at J; junction bases unmatched: 4. This CDR3 contains 14 residues. Germline-derived CDR1 and CDR2 are LNHDA and SQIVND (reference sequence). The chain's CDR3 is CASSIQTGDYGYTF. CDR3 sequence (DNA): TGTGCCAGTAGTATCCAAACAGGGGACTATGGCTACACCTTC.

This clone occurred once. The gene calls are TRBV5-8 and TRBJ2-3; 7 bases agree with TRBD1. The CDR3 sequence is 16 residues long. Germline lookup yields CDR1 SGHTS and CDR2 YDEGEE. V lost 3 bases to trimming and J lost 1 base; unmatched junction nucleotides: 8. CDR3 protein: CASSSGQAPRTDTQYF. The CDR3 DNA follows: TGTGCCAGCAGCTCAGGACAGGCCCCACGCACAGATACGCAGTATTTT.

The chain links TRBV7-9 to TRBJ2-2; the match to TRBD1 covers 7 bases. Germline V CDR1 and CDR2: SEHNR, FQNEAQ (reference sequence). The CDR3 covers 15 residues. The V segment lost 1 base and the J segment 1 base; nucleotides outside the gene matches: 0. CDR3 bases: TGTGCCAGCAGCTTAGGACAGGGGAACACCGGGGAGCTGTTTTTT. This translates into CASSLGQGNTGELFF.

This clone was detected only once. V gene TRBV5-1 combines with J gene TRBJ1-5; maybe TRBD1 (5 bases). V lost 5 bases to trimming and J lost 5 bases, with 11 bases between them. The V gene's germline CDR1 is SGHRS and CDR2 YFSETQ. This CDR3 contains 13 residues. CDR3 in amino acids: CASSLGGDQPQHF. Here the CDR3 DNA reads TGCGCCAGCAGTCTGGGAGGGGATCAGCCCCAGCATTTT.

V and J are TRBV13 and TRBJ1-3; a weak D match, TRBD1 (5 bases). CDR1 and CDR2 (germline): PRHDT, FYEKMQ (reference sequence). The CDR3 has 16 residues. Trimming took 2 bases from V and 4 from J, leaving 15 bases between them. CDR3 DNA sequence: TGTGCCAGCAGCTTACAGGGATTATGGTCGGGAAACACCATATATTTT. This codes for CASSLQGLWSGNTIYF. Drawing the rest from reference TRBV13 and TRBJ1-3, the complete variable domain is AAGVIQSPRHLIKEKRETATLKCYPIPRHDTVYWYQQGPGQDPQFLISFYEKMQSDKGSIPDRFSAQQFSDYHSELNMSSLELGDSALYFCASSLQGLWSGNTIYFGEGSWLTVV.

The chain employs TRBV2 and TRBJ1-4; 12 bases are a match to TRBD1. CDR1 SNHLY and CDR2 FYNNEI come from the germline V gene. V was pared by 7 bases and J by 10 bases, with 7 bases of the junction left unmatched. The CDR3 is 14 residues long. In DNA form, the CDR3 reads TGTGCCAGCAACGACGGGACAGGGGGCGGAAAACTGTTTTTT. This codes for CASNDGTGGGKLFF.

The chain recombines TRBV9 with TRBJ2-7, with 8 bases fitting TRBD1. The CDR3 consists of 14 residues. From germline, CDR1 is SGDLS and CDR2 YYNGEE. The V segment lost 2 bases and the J segment 2 bases; nucleotides outside the gene matches: 3. The CDR3: CASSVGTGPYEQYF. CDR3 in DNA: TGTGCCAGCAGCGTTGGGACAGGCCCCTACGAGCAGTACTTC.

J is TRBJ2-1 and V is TRBV4-1; 11 bases are shared with TRBD2. J gave up 5 bases and V 3 bases, and 6 bases lay outside the gene matches. The germline V gene has CDR1 MGHRA and CDR2 YSYEKL. This CDR3 region has 16 residues. CDR3 sequence reads: CASSQPLAGADNEQFF. The CDR3 DNA is TGCGCCAGCAGCCAGCCACTAGCGGGGGCTGACAATGAGCAGTTCTTC.

The DNA for the CDR3 is TGTGCCAGCAGTTTACAGGGGATCTACGAGCAGTACTTC. As protein: CASSLQGIYEQYF. The gene calls are TRBV6-5 and TRBJ2-7; 7 bases are a match to TRBD1. CDR1 and CDR2 (germline): MNHEY, SVGAGI. This CDR3 has 13 residues. V gave up 4 bases and J gave up 3 bases; unmatched junction bases: 3.

The V call is TRBV12-3 or TRBV12-4, the J call TRBJ2-7; D perhaps matches TRBD1 (5 bases). Trimming pared 5 bases from V and 5 bases from J, leaving 13 bases between. The CDR3 has 13 residues. CDR3 sequence (DNA): TGTGCCAGCAGTGTGCGCAGGGTCCACGAGCAGTACTTC. The encoded protein is CASSVRRVHEQYF.

This clone was seen a handful of times. V and J are TRBV5-4 and TRBJ2-7; D is unresolved. V was shortened by 1 base and J by 5 bases, with 7 bases between the two germline ends. CDR1 and CDR2 (germline): SGHNT, YYREEE (reference sequence). The CDR3 has 12 residues. CDR3 loop: CASSLNINEQYF. CDR3 in DNA: TGTGCCAGCAGCTTGAATATAAACGAGCAGTACTTC.

This chain joins TRBV7-9 and TRBJ1-5; TRBD1 is a possible D gene (5 bases). The CDR3 is 13 residues long. Trimming pared 3 bases from V and 6 bases from J, leaving 9 bases between. Germline CDR1 reads SEHNR; CDR2 reads FQNEAQ (reference sequence). As DNA, the CDR3 is TGTGCCAGCAGCTTCCAGGGAACTCAGCCCCAGCATTTT. It translates to CASSFQGTQPQHF.

V is TRBV2 and J is TRBJ1-1; TRBD1 matches 8 bases. Per germline, CDR1 SNHLY and CDR2 FYNNEI. V lost 2 bases and J lost 1; bases outside the gene matches: 9. The CDR3 contains 17 residues. Here the CDR3 DNA reads TGTGCCAGCAGTGAATTAGGGCAGGGGGCAGAGAACACTGAAGCTTTCTTT. The encoded protein is CASSELGQGAENTEAFF.

Points on this clone: This could be a read error, since a much larger clone is one nucleotide away. The V gene is TRBV2, the J gene TRBJ2-7, with D maybe TRBD2 (7 bases). CDR1 is SNHLY, CDR2 FYNNEI, per germline. Trimming cost V 2 bases and J 2 bases, with 13 bases left between them. CDR3 size: 15 residues. Here the CDR3 reads CASSEIGGGPYEQYF. The CDR3 DNA follows: TGTGCCAGCAGTGAAATAGGGGGGGGGCCCTACGAGCAGTACTTC.

The J gene is TRBJ1-4, the V gene TRBV5-1; D is unclear. Germline CDR1 reads SGHRS; CDR2 reads YFSETQ. The CDR3 is made up of 14 amino acids. Trimming pared 4 bases from V and 5 bases from J, leaving 12 bases between. This CDR3 reads CASSEDGGNEKLFF. The CDR3 DNA sequence: TGCGCCAGCAGCGAGGACGGAGGGAATGAAAAACTGTTTTTT.

V and J are TRBV5-5 and TRBJ2-2; 9 nucleotides line up with TRBD2. The CDR3 contains 17 residues. V was clipped by 2 bases and J by 0 bases; unmatched bases: 5. Germline values: CDR1 SGHKS, CDR2 YYEKEE (reference sequence). CDR3 region: CASSFLLAGPNTGELFF. In DNA, the CDR3 is TGTGCCAGCAGCTTTCTTCTAGCGGGGCCGAACACCGGGGAGCTGTTTTTT.

The chain recombines TRBV7-8 with TRBJ1-2, with D unresolved. CDR1 and CDR2 (germline): SGHVS, FQNEAQ. CDR3 length equals 19 residues. V lost 1 base to trimming and J lost 8 bases, with 29 bases between them. CDR3 nucleotides: TGTGCCAGCAGCTTAGAGGGTGCGGGTCCCTCGTCAACGGAAGGAGGCTACACCTTC. Its protein product is CASSLEGAGPSSTEGGYTF.